A selection of T cell receptor beta chains follows, all from one sample in a study of T cells in Graves' hyperthyroidism and ophthalmopathy. TCRdb itself ran the multiplex PCR reads through MiXCR, one entry per CDR3 protein. The sample shows hundreds of thousands of distinct CDR3 sequences, just under 20% of them seen only once. The sequenced material came from blood. These receptors were collected from a man aged 35 to 55 with Graves' ophthalmopathy. Each CDR3 is given with its conserved first and last residue. Fields, in order: J gene, D gene, V gene, clone size, CDR3 protein, CDR3 DNA. D genes are given only for firm matches. Size is omitted from some rows. Given values are once, few, many or a class for expanded clones.

j_call: TRBJ2-7; d_call: TRBD2; v_call: TRBV20-1; clone_size: NA; cdr3_aa: CSAIRPTSGSPEQYF; cdr3_nt: TGCAGTGCTATTCGCCCGACTAGCGGGAGTCCCGAGCAGTACTTC
j_call: TRBJ2-1; d_call: TRBD2; v_call: TRBV27; clone_size: NA; cdr3_aa: CASSLLGTSGTSQFF; cdr3_nt: TGTGCCAGCAGTTTATTGGGGACTAGCGGGACCTCACAGTTCTTC
j_call: TRBJ1-5; d_call: NA; v_call: TRBV3-1; clone_size: many; cdr3_aa: CASSPQGTGNQPQHF; cdr3_nt: TGTGCCAGCAGCCCCCAAGGGACGGGTAATCAGCCCCAGCATTTT
j_call: TRBJ2-3; d_call: NA; v_call: TRBV2; clone_size: few; cdr3_aa: CASTTEWWFQDSTDTQYF; cdr3_nt: TGTGCCAGCACCACCGAATGGTGGTTCCAAGATAGCACAGATACGCAGTATTTT
j_call: TRBJ2-2; d_call: TRBD1; v_call: TRBV11-2; clone_size: NA; cdr3_aa: CASSPGGTGGYTGELFF; cdr3_nt: TGTGCCAGCAGCCCCGGAGGAACAGGGGGGTACACCGGGGAGCTGTTTTTT
j_call: TRBJ2-5; d_call: NA; v_call: TRBV2; clone_size: NA; cdr3_aa: CASSEAVGGLETQYF; cdr3_nt: TGTGCCAGCAGTGAAGCGGTCGGCGGATTAGAGACCCAGTACTTC
j_call: TRBJ2-2; d_call: NA; v_call: TRBV27; clone_size: NA; cdr3_aa: CASSFSLGHRRNTGELFF; cdr3_nt: TGTGCCAGCAGTTTCTCACTAGGACACAGGAGGAACACCGGGGAGCTGTTTTTT
j_call: TRBJ2-1; d_call: NA; v_call: TRBV20-1; clone_size: NA; cdr3_aa: CSATVYNEQFF; cdr3_nt: TGCAGTGCTACGGTCTACAATGAGCAGTTCTTC
j_call: TRBJ2-2; d_call: NA; v_call: TRBV19; clone_size: NA; cdr3_aa: CASSIEWGAGTGELFF; cdr3_nt: TGTGCCAGTAGTATAGAGTGGGGGGCAGGCACCGGGGAGCTGTTTTTT
j_call: TRBJ2-5; d_call: TRBD2; v_call: TRBV11-2; clone_size: NA; cdr3_aa: CASSEEASGAKETQYF; cdr3_nt: TGTGCCAGCAGCGAAGAGGCTAGCGGGGCGAAAGAGACCCAGTACTTC
j_call: TRBJ2-1; d_call: NA; v_call: TRBV7-6; clone_size: NA; cdr3_aa: CASSQYAPLGSYNEQFF; cdr3_nt: TGTGCCAGCAGTCAATACGCCCCACTTGGCTCCTACAATGAGCAGTTCTTC
j_call: TRBJ2-5; d_call: NA; v_call: TRBV7-8; clone_size: few; cdr3_aa: CASSPSRVQETQYF; cdr3_nt: TGTGCCAGCAGCCCGAGTAGGGTCCAAGAGACCCAGTACTTC
j_call: TRBJ2-7; d_call: NA; v_call: TRBV5-1; clone_size: many; cdr3_aa: CASSPHLSEEQYF; cdr3_nt: TGCGCCAGCAGCCCCCACCTGAGTGAGGAGCAGTACTTC
j_call: TRBJ2-1; d_call: TRBD2; v_call: TRBV19; clone_size: NA; cdr3_aa: CASSQLAGVAYNEQFF; cdr3_nt: TGTGCCAGTAGCCAACTAGCGGGAGTAGCCTACAATGAGCAGTTCTTC
j_call: TRBJ2-7; d_call: TRBD2; v_call: TRBV12-3/TRBV12-4; clone_size: NA; cdr3_aa: CASSLYPWEGGSSYEQYF; cdr3_nt: TGTGCCAGCAGTTTATACCCCTGGGAGGGCGGGAGCTCCTACGAGCAGTACTTC
j_call: TRBJ1-1; d_call: NA; v_call: TRBV2; clone_size: NA; cdr3_aa: CASFGKLNTEAFF; cdr3_nt: TGTGCCAGCTTTGGAAAGCTGAACACTGAAGCTTTCTTT
j_call: TRBJ1-1; d_call: TRBD1; v_call: TRBV3-1; clone_size: few; cdr3_aa: CASSQVRGRGQRAFF; cdr3_nt: TGTGCCAGCAGCCAAGTGAGGGGCAGGGGACAGCGGGCTTTCTTT
j_call: TRBJ2-1; d_call: TRBD2; v_call: TRBV11-2; clone_size: few; cdr3_aa: CASSIEAGAPYNEQFF; cdr3_nt: TGTGCCAGTAGTATAGAAGCGGGAGCCCCCTACAATGAGCAGTTCTTC
j_call: TRBJ2-3; d_call: NA; v_call: TRBV2; clone_size: NA; cdr3_aa: CASRPTRITDTQYF; cdr3_nt: TGTGCCAGCAGACCCACCCGGATCACAGATACGCAGTATTTT
j_call: TRBJ2-7; d_call: NA; v_call: TRBV2; clone_size: NA; cdr3_aa: CASSDSWETTSLERYF; cdr3_nt: TGTGCCAGCAGTGATTCGTGGGAAACCACTAGCCTCGAGCGGTACTTC
j_call: TRBJ2-7; d_call: NA; v_call: TRBV28; clone_size: many; cdr3_aa: CASSPPHRERLQYF; cdr3_nt: TGTGCCAGCAGTCCCCCCCACAGGGAACGGTTGCAGTACTTC
j_call: TRBJ2-7; d_call: NA; v_call: TRBV12-3/TRBV12-4; clone_size: few; cdr3_aa: CASNAGPYEQYF; cdr3_nt: TGTGCCAGCAACGCGGGACCCTACGAGCAGTACTTC
j_call: TRBJ1-6; d_call: NA; v_call: TRBV27; clone_size: NA; cdr3_aa: CASRILRRPTLGSYNSPLHF; cdr3_nt: TGTGCCAGCAGGATTCTACGGAGACCGACCCTGGGGTCCTATAATTCACCCCTCCACTTT
j_call: TRBJ1-6; d_call: NA; v_call: TRBV12-3/TRBV12-4; clone_size: few; cdr3_aa: CASRSSSSYNSPLHF; cdr3_nt: TGTGCCAGCAGATCCAGCAGCTCCTATAATTCACCCCTCCACTTT
j_call: TRBJ2-3; d_call: NA; v_call: TRBV6-2/TRBV6-3; clone_size: many; cdr3_aa: CASTTDKARTDTQYF; cdr3_nt: TGTGCCAGCACTACCGACAAGGCAAGAACAGATACGCAGTATTTT
j_call: TRBJ2-3; d_call: TRBD2; v_call: TRBV11-3; clone_size: NA; cdr3_aa: CASSPGTSGGTYTQYF; cdr3_nt: TGTGCCAGCAGCCCAGGGACTAGCGGGGGGACCTATACGCAGTATTTT
j_call: TRBJ1-6; d_call: NA; v_call: TRBV6-1; clone_size: NA; cdr3_aa: CASRQNNSPLHF; cdr3_nt: TGTGCCAGCAGACAGAATAATTCACCCCTCCACTTT
j_call: TRBJ2-2; d_call: TRBD2; v_call: TRBV12-3/TRBV12-4; clone_size: many; cdr3_aa: CASSLRGAGELFF; cdr3_nt: TGTGCCAGCAGCCTACGGGGGGCCGGGGAGCTGTTTTTT
j_call: TRBJ1-5; d_call: TRBD1; v_call: TRBV19; clone_size: NA; cdr3_aa: CASSSLGQTQPQHF; cdr3_nt: TGTGCCAGTAGTAGTTTGGGACAGACGCAGCCCCAGCATTTT
j_call: TRBJ2-7; d_call: NA; v_call: TRBV18; clone_size: many; cdr3_aa: CASSPLQGQYEQYF; cdr3_nt: TGTGCCAGCTCACCACTTCAGGGGCAGTACGAGCAGTACTTC
j_call: TRBJ2-4; d_call: NA; v_call: TRBV7-2; clone_size: many; cdr3_aa: CASSFYVANIQYF; cdr3_nt: TGTGCCAGCAGCTTTTATGTAGCGAACATTCAGTACTTC
j_call: TRBJ1-2; d_call: NA; v_call: TRBV12-3/TRBV12-4; clone_size: many; cdr3_aa: CASSGLGSLNYGYTF; cdr3_nt: TGTGCCAGCTCCGGGTTGGGGAGTCTTAACTATGGCTACACCTTC
j_call: TRBJ2-3; d_call: TRBD2; v_call: TRBV2; clone_size: once; cdr3_aa: CASSPRGGRTDTQYF; cdr3_nt: TGTGCCAGCAGCCCGCGGGGGGGCCGTACAGATACGCAGTATTTT
j_call: TRBJ2-1; d_call: NA; v_call: TRBV20-1; clone_size: once; cdr3_aa: CSARVIGGSYNEQFF; cdr3_nt: TGCAGTGCTAGAGTAATAGGGGGCTCCTACAATGAGCAGTTCTTC
j_call: TRBJ2-4; d_call: TRBD2; v_call: TRBV7-2; clone_size: few; cdr3_aa: CASSLGGGGGNIQYF; cdr3_nt: TGTGCCAGCAGCTTAGGGGGCGGGGGGGGAAACATTCAGTACTTC
j_call: TRBJ1-4; d_call: NA; v_call: TRBV15; clone_size: few; cdr3_aa: CATSRDPGSGEKLFF; cdr3_nt: TGTGCCACCAGCAGAGATCCCGGGTCGGGTGAAAAACTGTTTTTT
j_call: TRBJ1-6; d_call: NA; v_call: TRBV7-2; clone_size: NA; cdr3_aa: CASSFQPITAGNSPLHF; cdr3_nt: TGTGCCAGCAGCTTCCAACCTATTACGGCGGGTAATTCACCCCTCCACTTT
j_call: TRBJ2-7; d_call: NA; v_call: TRBV7-6; clone_size: many; cdr3_aa: CASSLGPDNEQYF; cdr3_nt: TGTGCCAGCAGCTTAGGTCCCGACAACGAGCAGTACTTC
j_call: TRBJ1-1; d_call: NA; v_call: TRBV30; clone_size: NA; cdr3_aa: CAWSSQGNTEAFF; cdr3_nt: TGTGCCTGGAGTAGCCAGGGGAACACTGAAGCTTTCTTT
j_call: TRBJ1-1; d_call: NA; v_call: TRBV6-1; clone_size: few; cdr3_aa: CASSTLQGYLNTEAFF; cdr3_nt: TGTGCCAGCAGTACACTGCAGGGATATTTGAACACTGAAGCTTTCTTT
j_call: TRBJ2-3; d_call: NA; v_call: TRBV27; clone_size: few; cdr3_aa: CASSLWASDADTQYF; cdr3_nt: TGTGCCAGCAGTTTATGGGCTAGCGATGCAGATACGCAGTATTTT
j_call: TRBJ1-2; d_call: TRBD1; v_call: TRBV7-2; clone_size: once; cdr3_aa: CASSSRTMGQSYGYTF; cdr3_nt: TGTGCCAGCAGCTCCCGAACAATGGGACAGTCCTATGGCTACACCTTC
j_call: TRBJ2-5; d_call: NA; v_call: TRBV29-1; clone_size: few; cdr3_aa: CSVAGQGGFQETQYF; cdr3_nt: TGCAGCGTTGCTGGACAGGGAGGGTTCCAAGAGACCCAGTACTTC
j_call: TRBJ2-5; d_call: NA; v_call: TRBV6-5; clone_size: many; cdr3_aa: CASSYSGAQETQYF; cdr3_nt: TGTGCCAGCAGTTACTCGGGGGCCCAAGAGACCCAGTACTTC
j_call: TRBJ2-2; d_call: NA; v_call: TRBV11-3; clone_size: few; cdr3_aa: CASSFYPGELFF; cdr3_nt: TGTGCCAGCTCCTTTTATCCCGGGGAGCTGTTTTTT
j_call: TRBJ2-7; d_call: TRBD2; v_call: TRBV11-2; clone_size: many; cdr3_aa: CASSPMSGGNHEQYF; cdr3_nt: TGTGCCAGCAGCCCTATGAGCGGGGGAAACCACGAGCAGTACTTC